A selection of T cell receptor beta chains follows, all from one sample in a study of neurological immune-mediated disorders. TCRdb analysed the 5' RACE reads with MiXCR anew, one entry per CDR3 protein. Found here are about 55,000 distinct CDR3 sequences, approximately 3.8% of them singletons; the top ten hold less than 2%. Sequenced: PBMCs. These receptors originate from a man aged 25-45 years with multiple sclerosis. Both conserved end residues are part of each CDR3. A D gene is named only where the DNA matches it firmly. Where a row states a size, it is once, few, many or the class of an expanded clone; other rows omit it.

cdr3_length: 15
j_call: TRBJ2-2
v_call: TRBV4-1
clone_size: many
d_call: NA
cdr3_aa: CASSPRDWNTGELFF
cdr3_nt: TGCGCCAGCAGCCCCCGGGACTGGAACACCGGGGAGCTGTTTTTT

cdr3_length: 16
j_call: TRBJ1-1
v_call: TRBV4-1
clone_size: many
d_call: NA
cdr3_aa: CASSEQTTKLNTEAFF
cdr3_nt: TGCGCCAGCAGCGAACAGACTACCAAGTTGAACACTGAAGCTTTCTTT

cdr3_length: 14
j_call: TRBJ1-4
v_call: TRBV5-1
clone_size: many
d_call: NA
cdr3_aa: CASSLDSTNEKLFF
cdr3_nt: TGCGCCAGCAGCTTGGATTCAACTAATGAAAAACTGTTTTTT

cdr3_length: 15
j_call: TRBJ1-4
v_call: TRBV6-6
clone_size: many
d_call: NA
cdr3_aa: CASNDGLQGNEKLFF
cdr3_nt: TGTGCCAGCAACGACGGACTTCAGGGGAATGAAAAACTGTTTTTT

cdr3_length: 17
j_call: TRBJ2-5
v_call: TRBV7-3
clone_size: many
d_call: TRBD2
cdr3_aa: CASSLMSGLAGKETQYF
cdr3_nt: TGTGCCAGCAGCTTAATGTCTGGACTAGCGGGTAAAGAGACCCAGTACTTC

cdr3_length: 14
j_call: TRBJ2-3
v_call: TRBV5-1
clone_size: NA
d_call: NA
cdr3_aa: CASSLERPQDTQYF
cdr3_nt: TGCGCCAGCAGCTTGGAACGGCCCCAGGATACGCAGTATTTT

cdr3_length: 11
j_call: TRBJ1-2
v_call: TRBV6-5
clone_size: many
d_call: NA
cdr3_aa: CASSQGWGYTF
cdr3_nt: TGTGCCAGCAGCCAGGGATGGGGCTACACCTTC

cdr3_length: 17
j_call: TRBJ2-4
v_call: TRBV3-1
clone_size: many
d_call: NA
cdr3_aa: CASSRPTGSRTKNIQYF
cdr3_nt: TGTGCCAGCAGCCGACCGACGGGCTCCCGAACCAAAAACATTCAGTACTTC

cdr3_length: 15
j_call: TRBJ1-1
v_call: TRBV4-2
clone_size: many
d_call: TRBD1
cdr3_aa: CASSQPGQRNTEAFF
cdr3_nt: TGTGCCAGCAGCCAACCGGGACAGAGGAACACTGAAGCTTTCTTT

cdr3_length: 13
j_call: TRBJ1-2
v_call: TRBV7-2
clone_size: medium-sized
d_call: TRBD1
cdr3_aa: CASSLDRVYGYTF
cdr3_nt: TGTGCCAGCAGCTTGGACAGGGTCTATGGCTACACCTTC

cdr3_length: 14
j_call: TRBJ2-7
v_call: TRBV20-1
clone_size: many
d_call: TRBD2
cdr3_aa: CSARGLAGKYEQYF
cdr3_nt: TGCAGTGCTAGAGGACTAGCGGGGAAGTACGAGCAGTACTTC

cdr3_length: 15
j_call: TRBJ2-3
v_call: TRBV29-1
clone_size: many
d_call: TRBD1
cdr3_aa: CSALRTGLTKDTQYF
cdr3_nt: TGCAGCGCGCTACGGACAGGGTTGACTAAGGATACGCAGTATTTT

cdr3_length: 14
j_call: TRBJ1-1
v_call: TRBV5-1
clone_size: many
d_call: TRBD1
cdr3_aa: CASRQGYMNTEAFF
cdr3_nt: TGCGCCAGCAGACAGGGGTACATGAACACTGAAGCTTTCTTT

cdr3_length: 15
j_call: TRBJ2-3
v_call: TRBV20-1
clone_size: many
d_call: TRBD2
cdr3_aa: CSAREPSGGAAAQYF
cdr3_nt: TGCAGTGCTAGAGAACCTAGCGGGGGGGCCGCAGCGCAGTATTTT

cdr3_length: 14
j_call: TRBJ2-7
v_call: TRBV12-3/TRBV12-4
clone_size: many
d_call: NA
cdr3_aa: CASSFWPVTYEQYF
cdr3_nt: TGTGCCAGCAGTTTTTGGCCGGTAACCTACGAGCAGTACTTC

cdr3_length: 15
j_call: TRBJ2-1
v_call: TRBV20-1
clone_size: many
d_call: NA
cdr3_aa: CSARSGTEPYNEQFF
cdr3_nt: TGCAGTGCTAGATCCGGGACTGAGCCCTACAATGAGCAGTTCTTC

cdr3_length: 14
j_call: TRBJ1-4
v_call: TRBV27
clone_size: many
d_call: NA
cdr3_aa: CASSFGPTFEKLFF
cdr3_nt: TGTGCCAGCAGTTTCGGGCCTACCTTTGAAAAACTGTTTTTT

cdr3_length: 12
j_call: TRBJ2-1
v_call: TRBV11-2
clone_size: many
d_call: NA
cdr3_aa: CASSRDRSPQFF
cdr3_nt: TGTGCCAGCAGCCGTGACAGGTCCCCGCAGTTCTTC

cdr3_length: 16
j_call: TRBJ2-1
v_call: TRBV7-9
clone_size: many
d_call: TRBD2
cdr3_aa: CASSSALAGGWGEQFF
cdr3_nt: TGTGCCAGCAGCTCCGCCCTAGCGGGAGGCTGGGGTGAGCAGTTCTTC

cdr3_length: 12
j_call: TRBJ2-7
v_call: TRBV3-1
clone_size: many
d_call: NA
cdr3_aa: CASSQPPYEQYF
cdr3_nt: TGTGCCAGCAGCCAACCCCCCTACGAGCAGTACTTC

cdr3_length: 14
j_call: TRBJ2-7
v_call: TRBV5-5
clone_size: many
d_call: TRBD2
cdr3_aa: CASSLLTSANEQYF
cdr3_nt: TGTGCCAGCAGCTTACTTACTAGCGCGAACGAGCAGTACTTC

cdr3_length: 15
j_call: TRBJ2-5
v_call: TRBV7-9
clone_size: many
d_call: NA
cdr3_aa: CASSLLGREQETQYF
cdr3_nt: TGTGCCAGCAGCTTACTGGGCAGGGAACAAGAGACCCAGTACTTC

cdr3_length: 16
j_call: TRBJ1-4
v_call: TRBV7-6
clone_size: many
d_call: NA
cdr3_aa: CASSSPVGLTNEKLFF
cdr3_nt: TGTGCCAGCAGCTCTCCGGTGGGCTTGACTAATGAAAAACTGTTTTTT

cdr3_length: 14
j_call: TRBJ1-1
v_call: TRBV20-1
clone_size: many
d_call: TRBD1
cdr3_aa: CSALQGGMNTEAFF
cdr3_nt: TGCAGTGCCCTTCAGGGGGGCATGAACACTGAAGCTTTCTTT

cdr3_length: 14
j_call: TRBJ1-6
v_call: TRBV7-2
clone_size: many
d_call: NA
cdr3_aa: CASSSQPGWSPLHF
cdr3_nt: TGTGCCAGCAGCTCTCAACCGGGTTGGTCACCCCTCCACTTT

cdr3_length: 12
j_call: TRBJ1-1
v_call: TRBV28
clone_size: few
d_call: NA
cdr3_aa: CASSLKNTEAFF
cdr3_nt: TGTGCCAGCAGCTTAAAAAACACTGAAGCTTTCTTT

cdr3_length: 15
j_call: TRBJ2-2
v_call: TRBV7-9
clone_size: many
d_call: NA
cdr3_aa: CASSLAGTPGGELFF
cdr3_nt: TGTGCCAGCAGCTTAGCCGGGACCCCTGGAGGGGAGCTGTTTTTT

cdr3_length: 16
j_call: TRBJ1-5
v_call: TRBV7-2
clone_size: many
d_call: NA
cdr3_aa: CASSLTGRGPNQPQHF
cdr3_nt: TGTGCCAGCAGCTTAACCGGCAGGGGTCCCAATCAGCCCCAGCATTTT

cdr3_length: 14
j_call: TRBJ2-7
v_call: TRBV20-1
clone_size: many
d_call: NA
cdr3_aa: CSARSGIRGYEQYF
cdr3_nt: TGCAGTGCTAGATCGGGGATAAGGGGCTACGAGCAGTACTTC

cdr3_length: 15
j_call: TRBJ2-5
v_call: TRBV7-9
clone_size: many
d_call: NA
cdr3_aa: CASSLAVTYQETQYF
cdr3_nt: TGTGCCAGCAGCTTAGCGGTAACATACCAAGAGACCCAGTACTTC

cdr3_length: 11
j_call: TRBJ1-1
v_call: TRBV29-1
clone_size: many
d_call: NA
cdr3_aa: CSVSLNTEAFF
cdr3_nt: TGCAGCGTTTCCCTGAACACTGAAGCTTTCTTT

cdr3_length: 12
j_call: TRBJ1-2
v_call: TRBV12-3/TRBV12-4
clone_size: many
d_call: NA
cdr3_aa: CASRDRDYGYTF
cdr3_nt: TGTGCCAGCAGGGACCGAGACTATGGCTACACCTTC

cdr3_length: 12
j_call: TRBJ2-7
v_call: TRBV6-6
clone_size: many
d_call: NA
cdr3_aa: CASSYSFSEQYF
cdr3_nt: TGTGCCAGCAGTTACAGTTTCAGCGAGCAGTACTTC

cdr3_length: 12
j_call: TRBJ2-3
v_call: TRBV6-6
clone_size: many
d_call: NA
cdr3_aa: CASGAGTDTQYF
cdr3_nt: TGTGCCAGCGGGGCGGGCACAGATACGCAGTATTTT

cdr3_length: 16
j_call: TRBJ2-7
v_call: TRBV20-1
clone_size: many
d_call: NA
cdr3_aa: CSARDLTGLYYYEQYF
cdr3_nt: TGCAGTGCTAGAGATCTCACGGGTCTCTACTACTACGAGCAGTACTTC

cdr3_length: 15
j_call: TRBJ2-2
v_call: TRBV5-1
clone_size: many
d_call: NA
cdr3_aa: CASSFDRGPSGELFF
cdr3_nt: TGCGCCAGCAGCTTTGACCGGGGCCCTTCCGGGGAGCTGTTTTTT

cdr3_length: 14
j_call: TRBJ2-1
v_call: TRBV20-1
clone_size: many
d_call: NA
cdr3_aa: CSGGGGGTYNEQFF
cdr3_nt: TGCAGTGGGGGAGGGGGGGGGACATACAATGAGCAGTTCTTC

cdr3_length: 16
j_call: TRBJ2-3
v_call: TRBV5-1
clone_size: many
d_call: NA
cdr3_aa: CASSLGASRPTDTQYF
cdr3_nt: TGCGCCAGCAGCTTGGGGGCTAGCAGACCCACAGATACGCAGTATTTT

cdr3_length: 15
j_call: TRBJ2-5
v_call: TRBV7-7
clone_size: many
d_call: NA
cdr3_aa: CASSLDNRVKETQYF
cdr3_nt: TGTGCCAGCAGCTTAGATAATAGAGTAAAGGAGACCCAGTACTTC

cdr3_length: 15
j_call: TRBJ2-7
v_call: TRBV6-5
clone_size: many
d_call: NA
cdr3_aa: CASSRTGSLAYEQYF
cdr3_nt: TGTGCCAGCAGTCGCACAGGTTCTCTGGCCTACGAGCAGTACTTC

cdr3_length: 14
j_call: TRBJ1-3
v_call: TRBV29-1
clone_size: NA
d_call: NA
cdr3_aa: CSVDERESGNTIYF
cdr3_nt: TGCAGCGTTGACGAGCGGGAATCTGGAAACACCATATATTTT

cdr3_length: 13
j_call: TRBJ2-7
v_call: TRBV5-5
clone_size: many
d_call: NA
cdr3_aa: CASSLGFSNEQYF
cdr3_nt: TGTGCCAGCAGCCTGGGCTTCTCGAACGAGCAGTACTTC

cdr3_length: 15
j_call: TRBJ2-2
v_call: TRBV12-3/TRBV12-4
clone_size: many
d_call: NA
cdr3_aa: CASRHERKNTGELFF
cdr3_nt: TGTGCCAGCAGGCATGAGAGGAAGAACACCGGGGAGCTGTTTTTT

cdr3_length: 13
j_call: TRBJ1-1
v_call: TRBV6-5
clone_size: many
d_call: NA
cdr3_aa: CASLQPPNTEAFF
cdr3_nt: TGTGCCAGCCTCCAGCCCCCGAACACTGAAGCTTTCTTT

cdr3_length: 17
j_call: TRBJ2-1
v_call: TRBV9
clone_size: many
d_call: NA
cdr3_aa: CASSVGVRLSPYNEQFF
cdr3_nt: TGTGCCAGCAGCGTAGGAGTTCGGCTTTCCCCCTACAATGAGCAGTTCTTC

cdr3_length: 14
j_call: TRBJ1-4
v_call: TRBV5-1
clone_size: many
d_call: TRBD1
cdr3_aa: CASRTGTANEKLFF
cdr3_nt: TGCGCCAGCAGAACCGGGACAGCTAATGAAAAACTGTTTTTT

cdr3_length: 15
j_call: TRBJ2-7
v_call: TRBV9
clone_size: many
d_call: TRBD1
cdr3_aa: CASSVDPGQNYEQYF
cdr3_nt: TGTGCCAGCAGCGTAGATCCGGGACAGAACTACGAGCAGTACTTC

cdr3_length: 16
j_call: TRBJ1-4
v_call: TRBV20-1
clone_size: many
d_call: NA
cdr3_aa: CSARNGGSSTNEKLFF
cdr3_nt: TGCAGTGCTAGAAACGGGGGGAGCTCAACTAATGAAAAACTGTTTTTT

cdr3_length: 15
j_call: TRBJ1-1
v_call: TRBV7-6
clone_size: many
d_call: TRBD1
cdr3_aa: CASSFDRAPNTEAFF
cdr3_nt: TGTGCCAGCAGCTTCGACAGGGCGCCGAACACTGAAGCTTTCTTT

cdr3_length: 13
j_call: TRBJ2-7
v_call: TRBV5-6
clone_size: many
d_call: NA
cdr3_aa: CASSFGRSYEQYF
cdr3_nt: TGTGCCAGCAGCTTCGGCCGGTCCTACGAGCAGTACTTC

cdr3_length: 13
j_call: TRBJ1-4
v_call: TRBV12-3/TRBV12-4
clone_size: many
d_call: NA
cdr3_aa: CASSSYVDEKLFF
cdr3_nt: TGTGCCAGCAGTTCGTACGTGGATGAAAAACTGTTTTTT

cdr3_length: 12
j_call: TRBJ1-6
v_call: TRBV27
clone_size: many
d_call: NA
cdr3_aa: CASRVLDSPLNF
cdr3_nt: TGTGCCAGCAGGGTCTTAGACTCACCCCTCAACTTT

cdr3_length: 16
j_call: TRBJ2-5
v_call: TRBV6-2/TRBV6-3
clone_size: few
d_call: NA
cdr3_aa: CASSYGGGGQEETQYF
cdr3_nt: TGTGCCAGCAGTTACGGGGGAGGGGGCCAGGAAGAGACCCAGTACTTC

cdr3_length: 15
j_call: TRBJ1-1
v_call: TRBV27
clone_size: many
d_call: TRBD1
cdr3_aa: CASSPPWTGPTEAFF
cdr3_nt: TGTGCCAGCAGTCCCCCCTGGACAGGACCCACTGAAGCTTTCTTT